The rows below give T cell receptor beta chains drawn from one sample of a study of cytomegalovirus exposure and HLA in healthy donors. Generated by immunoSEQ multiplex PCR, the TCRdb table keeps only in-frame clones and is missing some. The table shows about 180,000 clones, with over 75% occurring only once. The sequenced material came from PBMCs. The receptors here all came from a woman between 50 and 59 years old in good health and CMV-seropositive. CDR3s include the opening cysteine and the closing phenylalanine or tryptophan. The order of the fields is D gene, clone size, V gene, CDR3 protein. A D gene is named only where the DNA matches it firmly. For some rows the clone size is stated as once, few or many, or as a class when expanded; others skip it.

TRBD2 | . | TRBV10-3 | CAISDAGGASETQYF
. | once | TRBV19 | CASSIALMNTEAFF
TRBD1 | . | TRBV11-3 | CASSSDRGKHFSGNTIYF
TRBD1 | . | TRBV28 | CASSLKIPTGGDGYTF
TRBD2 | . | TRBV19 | CASNDSGNEQFF
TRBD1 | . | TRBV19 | CASRTDRGGDQPQHF
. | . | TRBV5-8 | CASSLGTLSNQPQHF
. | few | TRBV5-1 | CASSSSPGETQYF
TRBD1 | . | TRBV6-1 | CASFTPGQEETQYF
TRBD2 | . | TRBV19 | CASSIGGLAYRNEQFF
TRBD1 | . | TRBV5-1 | CASSLLPTGNIEAFF
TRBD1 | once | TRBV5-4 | CASRYQGEINYGYTF
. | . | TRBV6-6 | CASRPGGGTEAFF
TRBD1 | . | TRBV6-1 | CASRTGTVYEQYF
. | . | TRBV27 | CASSSIPNEQFF
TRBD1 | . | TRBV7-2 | CATSQGDTTNEKLFF
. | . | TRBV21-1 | CASSGTTGLAGRETQYF
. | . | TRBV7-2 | CASSWQTYEQYF
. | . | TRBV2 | CASSPRGNTEAFF
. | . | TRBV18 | CASSSLNTDTQYF
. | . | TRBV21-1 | CASPKESGDYGYTF
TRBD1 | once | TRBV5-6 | CASSLIQGSEQFF
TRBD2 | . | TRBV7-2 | CASSWAGGEQYF
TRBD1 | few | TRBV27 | CATSSPGGNFYNEQFF
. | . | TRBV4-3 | CASSQAWRGGIQFF
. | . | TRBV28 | CASITGNGGDQPQHF
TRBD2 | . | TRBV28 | CASSFGTSGDNRRDTQYF
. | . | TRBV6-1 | CASSVNVRGDTQYF
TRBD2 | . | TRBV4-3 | CASSQDSGGASSTDTQYF
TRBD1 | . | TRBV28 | CASSRQGGAETQYF
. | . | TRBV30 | CAWSPDSNQPQHF
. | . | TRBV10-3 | CAISGTPSGGRNQPQHF
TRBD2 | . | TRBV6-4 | CASSESGGVGANALTF
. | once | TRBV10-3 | CAISESGGYTEAFF
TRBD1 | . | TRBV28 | CASTGTGLYEQYF